The 8 T cell receptor beta chains below all came from one sample that was sequenced in a study of CD8+CD57+ T cells in acquired aplastic anemia. Genomic DNA, the template, was used for profiling of the TCR beta VDJ and CDR3. A single record per CDR3 protein comes from TCRdb applying MiXCR to the reads. The sample comprises about 95,000 distinct CDR3 sequences, 55% to 75% of which are singletons, and about 62% rests with the top ten. Patients included in sequencing had previously demonstrated CD8+CD57+ cell expansion by flow cytometry. Sequences were obtained from sorted CD4+, CD8+, or CD8+CD57+ T cells (not recorded which) from PBMCs. Source of these receptors: a human donor with aplastic anemia.

J is TRBJ1-3 and V is TRBV2, with D perhaps TRBD1 (6 bases). The CDR3 spans 15 residues. The germline V gene has CDR1 SNHLY and CDR2 FYNNEI. Trimming left V 5 bases short and J 4 bases short, with 15 bases between. The CDR3 loop reads CASSRAGAAGNTIYF. The CDR3 coding sequence is TGTGCCAGCAGTCGGGCGGGGGCTGCAGGAAACACCATATATTTT. Looking up the rest from reference TRBV2 and TRBJ1-3 gives the full variable domain: EPEVTQTPSHQVTQMGQEVILRCVPISNHLYFYWYRQILGQKVEFLVSFYNNEISEKSEIFDDQFSVERPDGSNFTLKIRSTKLEDSAMYFCASSRAGAAGNTIYFGEGSWLTVV.

This chain uses TRBV4-1 with TRBJ1-6, with TRBD1 matching 8 bases. V trimming: 2 bases; J trimming: 9 bases; junction bases outside the gene matches: 3. CDR3 length equals 14 residues. The germline V gene has CDR1 MGHRA and CDR2 YSYEKL. CDR3 residues: CASSQPGGSSPLHF. CDR3 DNA: TGCGCCAGCAGCCAACCAGGGGGCAGTTCACCCCTCCACTTT.

At least ten counts were recorded for this clonotype. The V gene is TRBV5-4, the J gene TRBJ1-6; tentatively, D is TRBD1 (6 bases). The germline V gene encodes CDR1 SGHNT and CDR2 YYREEE (reference sequence). The CDR3 spans 16 residues. The V and J ends lost 1 base and 9 bases respectively, with 17 bases between them. The CDR3 region is CASSLRGNRVGSPLHF. CDR3 nucleotides: TGTGCCAGCAGCTTGAGAGGGAACAGGGTCGGTTCACCCCTCCACTTT.

This clonotype was detected only a few times. Sequence at one end of the junction differs from germline and may be a read error. The chain carries TRBV7-7 and TRBJ2-7, with unresolved D. CDR3 length: 14 residues. Germline assignment: CDR1 SSHAT and CDR2 FNYEAQ (reference sequence). The CDR3 DNA reads as TGTGCTAGCAGCTTAGGACGAAGCTCCTACGAGCAGTACTTC. The encoded protein is CASSLGRSSYEQYF.

J is TRBJ2-1 and V is TRBV7-2; TRBD2 might be the D (5 bases). The germline V and J ends were trimmed by 1 base and 0 bases, with 7 bases remaining between them. This CDR3 region has 15 residues. Looked up from germline, CDR1 is SGHTA and CDR2 is FQGNSA. For the CDR3, the DNA is TGTGCCAGCAGCTTAGGTAGCGCCTCCTACAATGAGCAGTTCTTC. Encoded protein: CASSLGSASYNEQFF.

The chain couples TRBV6-5 to TRBJ2-7; 10 nucleotides line up with TRBD2. The CDR3 extends over 15 amino acids. Per germline, CDR1 MNHEY and CDR2 SVGAGI. V shed 0 bases and J 4 bases; nucleotides not matched to a gene: 3. This CDR3 reads CASSYSSGGTYEQYF. The DNA for the CDR3 is TGTGCCAGCAGTTACTCTAGCGGGGGGACGTACGAGCAGTACTTC.

This clonotype is classed as medium-sized. The CDR3 DNA reads as TGTGCCAGCAGTGCCACATATAGGGAATCACCGAGCAAGCAGTACTTC. Amino acid sequence: CASSATYRESPSKQYF. This rearrangement joins TRBV25-1 to TRBJ2-7; no definite D call. Germline loops: CDR1 MGHDK, CDR2 SYGVNS. V was shortened by 4 bases and J by 8 bases, with 24 bases between the two germline ends. The CDR3 is 16 residues long.

This chain joins TRBV10-2 and TRBJ2-2, with D tentatively TRBD2 (6 bases). This CDR3 contains 15 residues. V shed 3 bases and J shed 7 bases, with 15 bases lying between them. Looked up from germline, CDR1 is WSHSY and CDR2 is SAAADI. The CDR3 region has the DNA TGCGCCAGCAGTGAATCTAGTAGGAGGGTCGGGGAGCTGTTTTTT. This gives the protein CASSESSRRVGELFF.